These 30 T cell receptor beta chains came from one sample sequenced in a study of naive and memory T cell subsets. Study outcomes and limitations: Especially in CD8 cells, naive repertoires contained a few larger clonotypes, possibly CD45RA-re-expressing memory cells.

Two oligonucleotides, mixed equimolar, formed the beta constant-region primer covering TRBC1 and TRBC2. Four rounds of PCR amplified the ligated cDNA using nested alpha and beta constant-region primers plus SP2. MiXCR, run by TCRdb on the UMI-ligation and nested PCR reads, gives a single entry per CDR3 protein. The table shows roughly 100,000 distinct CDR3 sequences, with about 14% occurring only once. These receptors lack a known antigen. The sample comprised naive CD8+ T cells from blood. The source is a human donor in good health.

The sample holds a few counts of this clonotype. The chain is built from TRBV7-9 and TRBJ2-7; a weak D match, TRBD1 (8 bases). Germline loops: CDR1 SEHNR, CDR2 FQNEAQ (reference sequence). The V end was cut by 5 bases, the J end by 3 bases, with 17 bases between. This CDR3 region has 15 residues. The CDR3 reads CASSLTGGGLYEQYF. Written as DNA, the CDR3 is TGTGCCAGCAGCCTCACAGGGGGGGGCCTCTACGAGCAGTACTTC.

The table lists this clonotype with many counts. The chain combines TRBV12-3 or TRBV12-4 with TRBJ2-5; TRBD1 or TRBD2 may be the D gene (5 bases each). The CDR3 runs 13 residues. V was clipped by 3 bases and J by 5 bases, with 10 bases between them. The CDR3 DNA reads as TGTGCCAGCAGTTTTGGGGGAGAGGAGACCCAGTACTTC. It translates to CASSFGGEETQYF.

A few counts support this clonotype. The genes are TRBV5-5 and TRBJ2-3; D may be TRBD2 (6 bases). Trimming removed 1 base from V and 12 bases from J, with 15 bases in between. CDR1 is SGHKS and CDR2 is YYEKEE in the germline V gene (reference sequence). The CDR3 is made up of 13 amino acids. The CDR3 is CASSLSFRDSQYF. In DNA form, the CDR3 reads TGTGCCAGCAGCTTGTCATTCAGGGACTCACAGTATTTT.

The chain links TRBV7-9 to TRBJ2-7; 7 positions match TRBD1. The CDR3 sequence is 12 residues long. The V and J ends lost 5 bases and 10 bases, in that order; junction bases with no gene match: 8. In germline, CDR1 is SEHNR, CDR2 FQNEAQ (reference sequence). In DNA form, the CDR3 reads TGTGCCAGCAGCCCTCTAACAGGGGAACAGTACTTC. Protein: CASSPLTGEQYF. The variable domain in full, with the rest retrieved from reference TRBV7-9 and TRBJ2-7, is DTGVSQNPRHKITKRGQNVTFRCDPISEHNRLYWYRQTLGQGPEFLTYFQNEAQLEKSRLLSDRFSAERPKGSFSTLEIQRTEQGDSAMYLCASSPLTGEQYFGPGTRLTVT.

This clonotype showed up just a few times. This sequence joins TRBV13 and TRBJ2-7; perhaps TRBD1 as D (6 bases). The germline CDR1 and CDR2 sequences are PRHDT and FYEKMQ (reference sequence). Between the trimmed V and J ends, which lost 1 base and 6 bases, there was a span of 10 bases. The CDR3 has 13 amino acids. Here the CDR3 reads CASSLARGGEQYF. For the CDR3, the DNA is TGTGCCAGCAGCTTAGCCAGAGGGGGCGAGCAGTACTTC.

The CDR3 DNA reads TGTGCCTGGAGAGGAAACGAAGGGACTCCGAATGAGCAGTTCTTC. It codes for CAWRGNEGTPNEQFF. The chain is built from TRBV30 and TRBJ2-1, with D maybe TRBD2 (6 bases). Germline CDR1 is GTSNPN and CDR2 is SVGIG (reference sequence). The V end lost 3 bases, the J end lost 7 bases, and 19 bases lay between the germline ends. The CDR3 totals 15 residues. The full variable domain, rest sourced from reference TRBV30 and TRBJ2-1, is SQTIHQWPATLVQPVGSPLSLECTVEGTSNPNLYWYRQAAGRGLQLLFYSVGIGQISSEVPQNLSASRPQDRQFILSSKKLLLSDSGFYLCAWRGNEGTPNEQFFGPGTRLTVL.

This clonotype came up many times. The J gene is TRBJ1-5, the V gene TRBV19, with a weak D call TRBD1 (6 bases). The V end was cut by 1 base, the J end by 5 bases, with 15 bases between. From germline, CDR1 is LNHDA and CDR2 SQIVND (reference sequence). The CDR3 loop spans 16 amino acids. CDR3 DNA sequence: TGTGCCAGTAGTATAGGGACAGAGGGGAGCTATCAGCCCCAGCATTTT. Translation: CASSIGTEGSYQPQHF.

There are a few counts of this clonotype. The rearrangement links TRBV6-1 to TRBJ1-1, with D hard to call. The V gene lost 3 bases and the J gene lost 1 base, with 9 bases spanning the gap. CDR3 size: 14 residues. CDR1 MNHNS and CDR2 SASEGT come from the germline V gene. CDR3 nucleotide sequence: TGTGCCAGCAGTGATATGGGCCCGAACACTGAAGCTTTCTTT. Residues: CASSDMGPNTEAFF.

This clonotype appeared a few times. CDR3 in amino acids: CASELDRANTQYF. CDR3 nucleotide sequence: TGTGCCAGCGAACTAGACAGGGCGAATACGCAGTATTTT. This rearrangement joins TRBV7-9 to TRBJ2-3; TRBD1 aligns across 7 bases. CDR1 is SEHNR and CDR2 is FQNEAQ in the germline V gene (reference sequence). The CDR3 is 13 amino acids. Germline trimming cut 8 bases from V and 7 bases from J; bases unmatched to any gene: 9.

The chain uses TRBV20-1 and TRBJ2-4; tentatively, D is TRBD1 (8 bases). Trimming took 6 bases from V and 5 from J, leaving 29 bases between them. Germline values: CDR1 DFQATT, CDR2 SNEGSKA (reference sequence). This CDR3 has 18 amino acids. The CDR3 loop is CSATDRGFGLVSQNIQYF. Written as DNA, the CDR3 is TGCAGTGCCACCGACAGGGGATTCGGACTAGTCTCCCAAAACATTCAGTACTTC.

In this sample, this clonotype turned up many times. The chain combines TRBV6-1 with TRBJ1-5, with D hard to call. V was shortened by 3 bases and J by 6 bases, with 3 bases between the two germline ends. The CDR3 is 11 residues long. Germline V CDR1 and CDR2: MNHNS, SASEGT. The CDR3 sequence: CASSDSQPQHF. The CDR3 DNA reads TGTGCCAGCAGTGATAGTCAGCCCCAGCATTTT.

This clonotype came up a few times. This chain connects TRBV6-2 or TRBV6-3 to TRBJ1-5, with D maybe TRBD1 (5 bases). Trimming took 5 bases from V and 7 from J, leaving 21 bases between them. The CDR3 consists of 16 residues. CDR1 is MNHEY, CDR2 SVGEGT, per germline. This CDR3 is CASSPPRDGYGQPQHF. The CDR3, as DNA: TGTGCCAGCAGTCCACCACGGGACGGTTACGGCCAGCCCCAGCATTTT.

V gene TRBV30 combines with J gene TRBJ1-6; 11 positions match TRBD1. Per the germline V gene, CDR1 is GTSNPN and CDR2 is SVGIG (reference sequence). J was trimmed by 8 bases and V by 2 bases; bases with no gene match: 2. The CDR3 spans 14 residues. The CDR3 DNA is TGTGCCTGGAGTCCGGGACAGGGGGATTCACCCCTCCACTTT. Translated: CAWSPGQGDSPLHF. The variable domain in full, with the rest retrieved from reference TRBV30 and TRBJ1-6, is SQTIHQWPATLVQPVGSPLSLECTVEGTSNPNLYWYRQAAGRGLQLLFYSVGIGQISSEVPQNLSASRPQDRQFILSSKKLLLSDSGFYLCAWSPGQGDSPLHFGNGTRLTVT.

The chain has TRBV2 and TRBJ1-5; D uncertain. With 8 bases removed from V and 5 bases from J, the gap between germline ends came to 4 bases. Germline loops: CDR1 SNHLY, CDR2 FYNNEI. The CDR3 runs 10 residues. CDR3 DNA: TGTGCCAGCGGGCATCAGCCCCAGCATTTT. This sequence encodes CASGHQPQHF.

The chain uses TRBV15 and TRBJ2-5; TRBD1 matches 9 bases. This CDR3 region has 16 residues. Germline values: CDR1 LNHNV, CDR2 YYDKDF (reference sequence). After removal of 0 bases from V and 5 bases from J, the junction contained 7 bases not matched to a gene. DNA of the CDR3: TGTGCCACCAGCAGAGATTGGGGCGGGACAGGGGAGACCCAGTACTTC. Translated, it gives CATSRDWGGTGETQYF. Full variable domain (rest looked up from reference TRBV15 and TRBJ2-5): DAMVIQNPRYQVTQFGKPVTLSCSQTLNHNVMYWYQQKSSQAPKLLFHYYDKDFNNEADTPDNFQSRRPNTSFCFLDIRSPGLGDTAMYLCATSRDWGGTGETQYFGPGTRLLVL.

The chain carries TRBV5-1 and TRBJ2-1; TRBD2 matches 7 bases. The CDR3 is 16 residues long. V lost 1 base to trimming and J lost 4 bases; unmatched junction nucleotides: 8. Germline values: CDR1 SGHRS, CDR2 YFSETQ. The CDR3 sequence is CASSLPSASGYNEQFF. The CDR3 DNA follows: TGCGCCAGCAGCTTGCCTAGCGCTAGCGGTTACAATGAGCAGTTCTTC.

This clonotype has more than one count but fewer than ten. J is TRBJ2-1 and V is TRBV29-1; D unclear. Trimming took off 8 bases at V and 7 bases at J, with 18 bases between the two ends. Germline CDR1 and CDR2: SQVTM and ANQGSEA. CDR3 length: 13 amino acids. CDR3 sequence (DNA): TGCAGCAAACGACCACCTGTGGGTAATGAGCAGTTCTTC. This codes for CSKRPPVGNEQFF.

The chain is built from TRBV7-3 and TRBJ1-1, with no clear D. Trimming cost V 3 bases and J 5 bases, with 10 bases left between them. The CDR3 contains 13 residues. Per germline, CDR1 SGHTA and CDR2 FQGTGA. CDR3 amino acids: CASSFMGSTEAFF. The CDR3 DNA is TGTGCCAGCAGCTTCATGGGGTCAACTGAAGCTTTCTTT.

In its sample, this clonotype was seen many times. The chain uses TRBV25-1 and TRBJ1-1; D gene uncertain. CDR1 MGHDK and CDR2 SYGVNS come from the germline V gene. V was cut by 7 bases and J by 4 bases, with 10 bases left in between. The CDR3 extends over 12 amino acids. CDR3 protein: CASNSGVTEAFF. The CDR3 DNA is TGTGCCAGCAACTCCGGGGTCACTGAAGCTTTCTTT. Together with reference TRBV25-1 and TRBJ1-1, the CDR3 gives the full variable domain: EADIYQTPRYLVIGTGKKITLECSQTMGHDKMYWYQQDPGMELHLIHYSYGVNSTEKGDLSSESTVSRIRTEHFPLTLESARPSHTSQYLCASNSGVTEAFFGQGTRLTVV.

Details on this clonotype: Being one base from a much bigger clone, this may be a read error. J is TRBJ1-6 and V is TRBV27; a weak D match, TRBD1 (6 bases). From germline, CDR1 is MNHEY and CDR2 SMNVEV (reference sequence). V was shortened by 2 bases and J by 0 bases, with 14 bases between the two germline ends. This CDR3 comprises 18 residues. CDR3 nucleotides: TGTGCCAGCAGTTTAACCATAGGACAGAGCTCCTATAATTCACCCCTCCACTTT. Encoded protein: CASSLTIGQSSYNSPLHF.

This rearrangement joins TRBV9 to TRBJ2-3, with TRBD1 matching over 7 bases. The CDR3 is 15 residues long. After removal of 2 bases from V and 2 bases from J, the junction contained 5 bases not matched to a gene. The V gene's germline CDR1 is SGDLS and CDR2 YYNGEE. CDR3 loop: CASSVATGNTDTQYF. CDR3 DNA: TGTGCCAGCAGCGTGGCGACAGGGAACACAGATACGCAGTATTTT.

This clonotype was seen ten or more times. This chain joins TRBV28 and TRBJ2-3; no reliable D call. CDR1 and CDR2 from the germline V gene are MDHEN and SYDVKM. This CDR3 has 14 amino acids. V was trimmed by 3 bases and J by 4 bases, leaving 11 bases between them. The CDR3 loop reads CASSLTFRSDTQYF. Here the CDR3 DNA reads TGTGCCAGCAGTTTGACTTTTAGGTCAGATACGCAGTATTTT.

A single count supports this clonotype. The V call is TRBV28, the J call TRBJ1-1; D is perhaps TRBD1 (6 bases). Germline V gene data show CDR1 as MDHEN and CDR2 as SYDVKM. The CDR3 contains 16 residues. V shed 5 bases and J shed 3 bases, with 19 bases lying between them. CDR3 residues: CASSIKTSTGYTEAFF. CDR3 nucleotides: TGTGCCAGCAGTATAAAAACTTCTACAGGGTACACTGAAGCTTTCTTT. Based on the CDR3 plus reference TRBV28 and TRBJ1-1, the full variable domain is DVKVTQSSRYLVKRTGEKVFLECVQDMDHENMFWYRQDPGLGLRLIYFSYDVKMKEKGDIPEGYSVSREKKERFSLILESASTNQTSMYLCASSIKTSTGYTEAFFGQGTRLTVV.

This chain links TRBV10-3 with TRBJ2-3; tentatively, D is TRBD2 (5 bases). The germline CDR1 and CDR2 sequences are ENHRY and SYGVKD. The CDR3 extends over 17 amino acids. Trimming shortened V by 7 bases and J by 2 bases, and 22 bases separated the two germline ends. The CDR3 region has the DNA TGTGCCATCAAGCGTCCCCCAGGAGCGGACCACACAGATACGCAGTATTTT. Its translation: CAIKRPPGADHTDTQYF.

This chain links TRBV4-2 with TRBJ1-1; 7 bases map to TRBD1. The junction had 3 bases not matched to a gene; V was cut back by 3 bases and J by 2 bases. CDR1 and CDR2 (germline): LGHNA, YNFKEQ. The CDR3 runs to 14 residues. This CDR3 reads CASSQGTVNTEAFF. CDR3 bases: TGTGCCAGCAGCCAGGGGACAGTTAACACTGAAGCTTTCTTT.

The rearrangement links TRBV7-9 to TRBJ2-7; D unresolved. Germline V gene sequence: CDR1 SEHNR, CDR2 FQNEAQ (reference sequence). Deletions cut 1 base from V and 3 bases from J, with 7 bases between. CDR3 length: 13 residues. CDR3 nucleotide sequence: TGTGCCAGCAGCTTAGGAACCCACTACGAGCAGTACTTC. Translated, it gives CASSLGTHYEQYF.

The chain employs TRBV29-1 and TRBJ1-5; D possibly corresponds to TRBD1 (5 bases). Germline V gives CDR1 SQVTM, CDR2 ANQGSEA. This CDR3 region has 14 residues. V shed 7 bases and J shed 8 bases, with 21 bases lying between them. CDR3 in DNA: TGCAGCGCAACTGTGGGGGGGGGACTGGAGCCCCAGCATTTT. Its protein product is CSATVGGGLEPQHF.

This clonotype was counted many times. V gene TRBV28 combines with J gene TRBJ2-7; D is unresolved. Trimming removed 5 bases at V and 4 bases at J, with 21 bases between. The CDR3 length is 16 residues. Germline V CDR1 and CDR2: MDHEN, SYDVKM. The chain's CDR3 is CASSPPKDVPRYEQYF. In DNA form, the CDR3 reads TGTGCCAGCAGTCCCCCTAAGGACGTCCCCCGTTACGAGCAGTACTTC.

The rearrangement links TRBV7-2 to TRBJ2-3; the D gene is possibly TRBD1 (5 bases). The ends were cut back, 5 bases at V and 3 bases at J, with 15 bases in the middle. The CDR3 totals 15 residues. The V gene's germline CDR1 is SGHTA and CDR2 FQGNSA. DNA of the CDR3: TGTGCCAGCAGCAGAAGGCAGGGAAAAACAGATACGCAGTATTTT. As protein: CASSRRQGKTDTQYF.

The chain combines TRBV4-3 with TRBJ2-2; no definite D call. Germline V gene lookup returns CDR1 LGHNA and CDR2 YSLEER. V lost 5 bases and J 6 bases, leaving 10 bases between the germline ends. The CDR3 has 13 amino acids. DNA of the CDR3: TGCGCCAGCAGCGGAGTTAGGGCCGGGGAGCTGTTTTTT. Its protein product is CASSGVRAGELFF.